The 25 T cell receptor beta chains below all came from one sample that was sequenced in a study of OX40 agonist ivuxolimab in advanced cancers. TCRdb's table, derived via immunoSEQ multiplex PCR, lists solely in-frame clones and lacks some. The table shows 63,000 or so clones, with roughly 80% occurring only once. Material: CD4+ or CD8+ T cells sorted from blood, obtained in a trial of the OX40 agonist ivuxolimab. The receptors come from an adult with an advanced solid tumor such as melanoma, head and neck, liver or kidney cancer.

V is TRBV5-4 and J is TRBJ1-4, with no clear D. The ends were cut back, 4 bases at V and 6 bases at J, with 19 bases in the middle. The CDR3 loop spans 16 amino acids. Germline loops: CDR1 SGHNT, CDR2 YYREEE (reference sequence). The CDR3 DNA reads TGTGCCAGCAGCGGCCGGACGGGCAACGAGGATGAAAAACTGTTTTTT. It yields the protein CASSGRTGNEDEKLFF. The full variable domain, its missing parts supplied by reference TRBV5-4 and TRBJ1-4, is ETGVTQSPTHLIKTRGQQVTLRCSSQSGHNTVSWYQQALGQGPQFIFQYYREEENGRGNFPPRFSGLQFPNYSSELNVNALELDDSALYLCASSGRTGNEDEKLFFGSGTQLSVL.

V gene TRBV19 combines with J gene TRBJ2-5; TRBD2 matches at 12 bases. Trimming removed 6 bases from V and 3 bases from J; junction bases left unmatched: 5. From germline, CDR1 is LNHDA and CDR2 SQIVND (reference sequence). The CDR3 loop spans 15 amino acids. CDR3 sequence reads: CASRLAGGLEETQYF. CDR3 nucleotides: TGTGCCAGTAGACTAGCGGGGGGTTTAGAAGAGACCCAGTACTTC.

This chain links TRBV5-1 with TRBJ2-3; 13 bases fit TRBD2. The V gene end was trimmed by 3 bases and the J gene end by 0 bases; junction bases not matched to a gene: 7. CDR3 length: 18 amino acids. Germline CDR1 SGHRS, CDR2 YFSETQ. This CDR3 is CASSSTSGGTFSTDTQYF. The CDR3 DNA reads TGCGCCAGCAGCTCGACTAGCGGGGGGACCTTTAGCACAGATACGCAGTATTTT.

This clone was counted a few times. The rearrangement joins TRBV6-6 to TRBJ1-4; TRBD1 is a possible D gene (5 bases). The CDR3 runs 15 residues. Germline loops: CDR1 MNHNY, CDR2 SVGAGI (reference sequence). V dropped 2 bases and J dropped 5 bases, with 12 bases sitting between them. As DNA, the CDR3 is TGTGCCAGCAGTTACCTTAAGGGGTCGAATGAAAAACTGTTTTTT. The encoded protein is CASSYLKGSNEKLFF.

This clone was counted a few times. This chain connects TRBV18 to TRBJ2-2, with D possibly matching TRBD2 (5 bases). The CDR3 totals 13 residues. Trimming took 2 bases from V and 11 from J, leaving 12 bases between them. Germline CDR1 reads KGHSH; CDR2 reads LQKENI. The chain's CDR3 is CASSPDQSGELFF. The CDR3 DNA reads as TGTGCCAGCTCACCAGACCAAAGCGGAGAGCTGTTTTTT.

The J gene is TRBJ1-2, the V gene TRBV5-1; 10 bases agree with TRBD1. J gave up 8 bases and V 1 base, and 14 bases lay outside the gene matches. CDR3 length: 17 amino acids. The V gene's germline CDR1 is SGHRS and CDR2 YFSETQ. CDR3 protein: CASSLRGETGGSRGYTF. In DNA, the CDR3 is TGCGCCAGCAGCTTGCGTGGGGAGACAGGGGGCTCGAGGGGCTACACCTTC.

This chain connects TRBV5-1 to TRBJ2-1; D is unclear. V lost 0 bases, J lost 1 base, and 2 bases lay in between. Germline loops: CDR1 SGHRS, CDR2 YFSETQ. This CDR3 spans 13 amino acids. The CDR3 sequence is CASSLGSYNEQFF. CDR3 DNA sequence: TGCGCCAGCAGCTTGGGGTCCTACAATGAGCAGTTCTTC.

This clone is judged medium-sized (0.01 to 0.1%). The same CDR3 arises from other DNA sequences in this sample as well. The V gene is TRBV29-1, the J gene TRBJ1-4; no definite D call. This CDR3 comprises 12 residues. Germline values: CDR1 SQVTM, CDR2 ANQGSEA. The V end was cut by 6 bases, the J end by 5 bases, with 10 bases between. DNA for the CDR3: TGCAGCGTAGTTGGAGGAAATGAAAAACTGTTTTTT. Translating gives CSVVGGNEKLFF. Full variable domain (remainder filled in from reference TRBV29-1 and TRBJ1-4): SAVISQKPSRDICQRGTSLTIQCQVDSQVTMMFWYRQQPGQSLTLIATANQGSEATYESGFVIDKFPISRPNLTFSTLTVSNMSPEDSSIYLCSVVGGNEKLFFGSGTQLSVL.

This chain joins TRBV11-2 and TRBJ2-3, with 9 bases matching TRBD2. V lost 3 bases, J lost 1 base, and 5 bases stayed unmatched. The CDR3 length is 16 residues. Germline CDR1 and CDR2: SGHAT and FQNNGV. CDR3 sequence reads: CASSFSAGGRTDTQYF. CDR3 DNA sequence: TGTGCCAGCAGCTTTTCAGCGGGGGGACGCACAGATACGCAGTATTTT. The full variable domain, with the rest looked up from reference TRBV11-2 and TRBJ2-3, is EAGVAQSPRYKIIEKRQSVAFWCNPISGHATLYWYQQILGQGPKLLIQFQNNGVVDDSQLPKDRFSAERLKGVDSTLKIQPAKLEDSAVYLCASSFSAGGRTDTQYFGPGTRLTVL.

The CDR3 DNA reads as TGTGCCAGCAGCTTATTCGGACTAGCGGGTAATGAGCAGTTCTTC. It yields the protein CASSLFGLAGNEQFF. The chain couples TRBV7-2 to TRBJ2-1; 11 nucleotides line up with TRBD2. V dropped 2 bases and J dropped 7; count of bases not matched to a gene: 4. Per germline, CDR1 SGHTA and CDR2 FQGNSA. The CDR3 length is 15 residues.

The V and J genes are TRBV2 and TRBJ1-1; D is possibly TRBD1 (6 bases). Looked up from germline, CDR1 is SNHLY and CDR2 is FYNNEI. V was pared by 8 bases and J by 1 base, with 17 bases between. The CDR3 is 15 residues long. The CDR3 bases are TGTGCCAGCGGCCGCGAGGGGGGGCAGAACACTGAAGCTTTCTTT. Amino acid sequence: CASGREGGQNTEAFF.

V usage is TRBV27 and J usage is TRBJ1-2, with a possible D match to TRBD1 (5 bases). Trimming shortened V by 7 bases and J by 1 base, and 13 bases separated the two germline ends. Germline V gene data show CDR1 as MNHEY and CDR2 as SMNVEV (reference sequence). CDR3 size: 14 residues. The CDR3 nucleotides are TGTGCCAGCACCTCATCGGGGGATAACTATGGCTACACCTTC. This codes for CASTSSGDNYGYTF.

The rearrangement links TRBV7-8 to TRBJ1-3; D not resolved. Trimming removed 3 bases at V and 3 bases at J, with 9 bases between. Per the germline V gene, CDR1 is SGHVS and CDR2 is FQNEAQ. The CDR3 is 14 residues long. CDR3 sequence (DNA): TGTGCCAGCAGCTTTGGAGATCTTGGAAACACCATATATTTT. Translation gives CASSFGDLGNTIYF.

CDR3 residues: CASSSSMETQYF. Written as DNA, the CDR3 is TGTGCCAGCAGCTCCTCAATGGAGACCCAGTACTTC. This sequence joins TRBV7-7 and TRBJ2-5, with D unresolved. V dropped 4 bases and J dropped 5 bases, with 8 bases sitting between them. Per the germline V gene, CDR1 is SSHAT and CDR2 is FNYEAQ (reference sequence). The CDR3 runs 12 residues. The full variable domain, rest sourced from reference TRBV7-7 and TRBJ2-5, is GAGVSQSPRYKVTKRGQDVTLRCDPISSHATLYWYQQALGQGPEFLTYFNYEAQPDKSGLPSDRFSAERPEGSISTLTIQRTEQRDSAMYRCASSSSMETQYFGPGTRLLVL.

V and J are TRBV7-6 and TRBJ2-2; no firm D call. The length of the CDR3 is 15 residues. V lost 5 bases and J lost 5, with 15 bases in between. Germline V gene lookup returns CDR1 SGHVS and CDR2 FNYEAQ. For the CDR3, the DNA is TGTGCCAGCAGCCCCGCACAAGCTAGAACCGGGGAGCTGTTTTTT. This gives the protein CASSPAQARTGELFF.

The chain carries TRBV18 and TRBJ2-7; D call uncertain. The CDR3 is 15 amino acids. The germline V and J ends were trimmed by 1 base and 6 bases, with 16 bases remaining between them. CDR1 and CDR2 from the germline V gene are KGHSH and LQKENI. CDR3 loop: CASSPRMGAAVEQYF. The CDR3 DNA follows: TGTGCCAGCTCACCACGGATGGGTGCGGCGGTCGAGCAGTACTTC.

The chain uses TRBV19 and TRBJ1-2, with 9 bases identical to TRBD1. The CDR3 has 14 residues. V lost 3 bases and J lost 7; bases outside the gene matches: 6. The germline gives CDR1 LNHDA, CDR2 SQIVND (reference sequence). The CDR3 spells CASSMRTGVSGYTF. DNA of the CDR3: TGTGCCAGTAGTATGAGGACAGGGGTATCTGGCTACACCTTC.

The chain couples TRBV5-1 to TRBJ1-6; a weak D match, TRBD1 (5 bases). The CDR3 totals 17 residues. Germline CDR1 SGHRS, CDR2 YFSETQ. Trimming shortened V by 0 bases and J by 7 bases, and 17 bases separated the two germline ends. The CDR3 DNA reads TGCGCCAGCAGCTTGGCCCGGGGCAGTGCGATAAATTCACCCCTCCACTTT. It encodes CASSLARGSAINSPLHF.

J is TRBJ1-1 and V is TRBV5-1, with TRBD1 as a possible D gene (6 bases). CDR1 is SGHRS, CDR2 YFSETQ, per germline. This CDR3 region has 15 residues. Trimming removed 4 bases at V and 2 bases at J, with 15 bases between. Written as DNA, the CDR3 is TGCGCCAGCAGCAAGCTCGGGGGCACCAACACTGAAGCTTTCTTT. Its translation: CASSKLGGTNTEAFF.

Only a few counts were recorded for this clone. This chain connects TRBV6-6 to TRBJ1-5, with 7 bases identical to TRBD1. Trimming took 4 bases from V and 3 from J; bases not matched to a gene: 9. Germline V gives CDR1 MNHNY, CDR2 SVGAGI (reference sequence). The CDR3 extends over 16 amino acids. The CDR3 sequence is CASSSGTDGINQPQHF. The CDR3 coding sequence is TGTGCCAGCAGTTCCGGGACAGACGGAATCAATCAGCCCCAGCATTTT.

V usage is TRBV7-9 and J usage is TRBJ2-6; D ambiguous. Germline-derived CDR1 and CDR2 are SEHNR and FQNEAQ (reference sequence). V was cut by 5 bases and J by 0 bases, with 5 bases left in between. This CDR3 has 14 amino acids. The CDR3 spells CASSLNSGANVLTF. In DNA, the CDR3 is TGTGCCAGCAGCCTCAACTCTGGGGCCAACGTCCTGACTTTC.

V is TRBV9 and J is TRBJ2-1, with D uncertain. Germline V CDR1 and CDR2: SGDLS, YYNGEE. This CDR3 is 16 amino acids long. V lost 4 bases, J lost 0 bases, and 14 bases lay in between. CDR3: CASSPAQQSSYNEQFF. DNA of the CDR3: TGTGCCAGCAGCCCAGCCCAACAAAGCTCCTACAATGAGCAGTTCTTC.

This clone was observed once. The chain is built from TRBV5-5 and TRBJ2-7; TRBD2 might be the D (5 bases). This CDR3 region has 16 residues. Trimming took off 3 bases at V and 12 bases at J, with 28 bases between the two ends. The germline CDR1 and CDR2 sequences are SGHKS and YYEKEE (reference sequence). The CDR3 region is CASSSGLLASAEAGYF. CDR3 in DNA: TGTGCCAGCAGCTCGGGCTTATTGGCATCGGCGGAGGCTGGGTACTTC.

This chain joins TRBV9 and TRBJ2-4; a weak D match, TRBD1 (6 bases). V dropped 4 bases and J dropped 7 bases, with 15 bases sitting between them. The CDR3 loop spans 14 amino acids. Germline loops: CDR1 SGDLS, CDR2 YYNGEE. CDR3 region: CASSPFEGVNIQYF. The CDR3 DNA reads as TGTGCCAGCAGCCCTTTCGAGGGGGTCAACATTCAGTACTTC.

The chain recombines TRBV5-1 with TRBJ1-2; 9 bases match TRBD1. Germline V lookup: CDR1 SGHRS, CDR2 YFSETQ. The CDR3 covers 13 residues. The trim removed 4 bases at V and 5 bases at J, leaving 3 bases unmatched. CDR3 region: CASSRDRVYGYTF. CDR3 DNA sequence: TGCGCCAGCAGCCGGGACAGGGTTTATGGCTACACCTTC.